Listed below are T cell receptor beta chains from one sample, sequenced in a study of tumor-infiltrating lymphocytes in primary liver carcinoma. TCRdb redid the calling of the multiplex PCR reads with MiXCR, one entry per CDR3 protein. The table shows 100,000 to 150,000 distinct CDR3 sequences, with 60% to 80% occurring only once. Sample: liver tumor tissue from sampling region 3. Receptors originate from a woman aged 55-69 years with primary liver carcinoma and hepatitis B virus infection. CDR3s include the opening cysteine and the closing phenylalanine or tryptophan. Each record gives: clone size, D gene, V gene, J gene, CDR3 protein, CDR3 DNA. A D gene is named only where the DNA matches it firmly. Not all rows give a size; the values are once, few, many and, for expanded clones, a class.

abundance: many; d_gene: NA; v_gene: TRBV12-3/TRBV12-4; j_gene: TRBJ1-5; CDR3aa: CASSPQAGGEAQHF; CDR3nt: TGTGCCAGCAGTCCCCAGGCGGGGGGGGAAGCCCAGCATTTT
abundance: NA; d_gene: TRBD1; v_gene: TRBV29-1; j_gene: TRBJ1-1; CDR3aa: CSGWQGGNTEAFF; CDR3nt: TGCAGTGGATGGCAGGGGGGGAACACTGAAGCTTTCTTT
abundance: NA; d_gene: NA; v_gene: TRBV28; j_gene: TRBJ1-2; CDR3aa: CASSPTQLYGYAF; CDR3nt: TGTGCCAGCAGCCCGACTCAGCTCTATGGCTACGCCTTC
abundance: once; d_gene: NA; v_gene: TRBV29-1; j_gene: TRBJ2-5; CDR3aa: CSPVLLETQYF; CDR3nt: TGCAGCCCTGTTCTGTTGGAGACCCAGTACTTC
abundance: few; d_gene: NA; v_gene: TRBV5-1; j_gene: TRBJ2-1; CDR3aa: CASSLIVQTNEQFF; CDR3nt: TGCGCCAGCAGCTTGATAGTGCAAACGAATGAGCAGTTCTTC
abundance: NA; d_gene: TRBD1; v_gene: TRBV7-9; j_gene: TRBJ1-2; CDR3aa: CASSPRGQSYGYTF; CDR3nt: TGTGCCAGCAGCCCCCGGGGACAGAGCTATGGCTACACCTTC
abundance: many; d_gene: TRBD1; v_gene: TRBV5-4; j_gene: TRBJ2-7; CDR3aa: CASSTGGGVVVEQYF; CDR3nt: TGTGCCAGCAGCACAGGGGGAGGTGTGGTTGTCGAGCAGTACTTC
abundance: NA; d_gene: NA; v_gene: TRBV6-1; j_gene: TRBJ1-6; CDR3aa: CACSEVADTAGSPFHF; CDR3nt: TGTGCCTGCAGTGAAGTAGCGGATACGGCCGGTTCACCCTTCCACTTT
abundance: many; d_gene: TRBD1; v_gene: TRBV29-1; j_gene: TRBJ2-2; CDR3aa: CSVEDPQGASTGELFF; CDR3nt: TGCAGCGTTGAAGATCCCCAGGGGGCGAGTACCGGGGAGCTGTTTTTT
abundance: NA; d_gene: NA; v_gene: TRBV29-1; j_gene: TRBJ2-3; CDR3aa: CSIDIIDTQYF; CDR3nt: TGCAGCATCGACATCATAGATACGCAGTATTTT
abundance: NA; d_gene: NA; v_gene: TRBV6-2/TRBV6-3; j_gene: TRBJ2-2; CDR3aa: CPSSYERVDTGELLF; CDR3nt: TGTCCCAGCAGTTACGAGAGGGTAGACACCGGGGAGCTGTTATTT
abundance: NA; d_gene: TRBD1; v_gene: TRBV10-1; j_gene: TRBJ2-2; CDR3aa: CASSESGQLRNTGELSF; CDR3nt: TGCGCCAGCAGTGAGTCGGGACAGTTAAGGAACACCGGGGAGCTGTCTTTC
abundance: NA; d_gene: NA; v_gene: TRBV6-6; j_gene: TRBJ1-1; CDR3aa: CASIEGQPPEAFF; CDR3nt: TGTGCCAGTATAGAGGGTCAGCCCCCTGAAGCTTTCTTT
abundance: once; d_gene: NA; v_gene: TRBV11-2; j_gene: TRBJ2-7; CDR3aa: CASSFNQGTSYGQYF; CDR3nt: TGTGCCAGCAGCTTTAATCAGGGAACCTCCTATGGGCAGTACTTC
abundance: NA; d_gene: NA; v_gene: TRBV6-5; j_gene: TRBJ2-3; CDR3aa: CASRSTDTQYF; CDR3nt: TGTGCCAGCAGGAGCACAGATACGCAGTATTTT
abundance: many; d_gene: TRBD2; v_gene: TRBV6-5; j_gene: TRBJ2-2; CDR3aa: CASRAGLAGVGELFF; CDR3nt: TGTGCCAGCAGAGCGGGACTAGCGGGCGTCGGGGAGCTGTTTTTT
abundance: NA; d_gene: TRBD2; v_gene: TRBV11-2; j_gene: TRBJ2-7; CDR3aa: CLNSLTSGSYERYF; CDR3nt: TGTCTCAACAGCTTGACTAGCGGGAGTTACGAGCGGTACTTC
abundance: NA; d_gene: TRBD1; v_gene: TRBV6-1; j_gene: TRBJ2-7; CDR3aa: CASGRGQGSYEQYF; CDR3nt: TGTGCCAGCGGACGAGGACAGGGCTCCTACGAGCAGTACTTC
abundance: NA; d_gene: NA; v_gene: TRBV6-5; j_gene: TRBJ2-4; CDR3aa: CASSFRGQTSTKNIQYF; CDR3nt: TGTGCCAGCAGTTTCCGTGGACAGACTTCAACCAAAAACATTCAGTACTTC
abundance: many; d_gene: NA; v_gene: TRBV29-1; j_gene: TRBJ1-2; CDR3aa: CSASAVSVNYGYTF; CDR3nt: TGCAGCGCCTCAGCGGTGTCGGTGAACTATGGCTACACCTTC
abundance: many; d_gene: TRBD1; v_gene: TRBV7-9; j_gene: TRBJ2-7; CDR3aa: CASSLDRGPYEQYF; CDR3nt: TGTGCCAGCAGCTTGGACAGGGGACCCTACGAGCAGTACTTC
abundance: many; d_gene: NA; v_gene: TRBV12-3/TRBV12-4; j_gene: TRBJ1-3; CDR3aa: CASSPPTGRPRGNTIYF; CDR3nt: TGTGCCAGCAGCCCGCCCACAGGGAGACCTCGGGGGAACACCATATATTTT
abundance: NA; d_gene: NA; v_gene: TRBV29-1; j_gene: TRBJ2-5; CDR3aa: CNVEVKWGAQYF; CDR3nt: TGCAACGTTGAAGTAAAGTGGGGGGCCCAGTACTTC
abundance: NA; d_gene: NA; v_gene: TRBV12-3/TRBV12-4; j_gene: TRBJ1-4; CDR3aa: CANRKIGDKEKLFF; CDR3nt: TGTGCCAACAGGAAGATAGGTGACAAAGAAAAACTGTTTTTT
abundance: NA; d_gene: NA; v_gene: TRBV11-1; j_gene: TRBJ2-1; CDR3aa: CASSQSENSYNEQLF; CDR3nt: TGTGCCAGCAGCCAGAGTGAGAACTCCTACAATGAGCAGTTGTTC
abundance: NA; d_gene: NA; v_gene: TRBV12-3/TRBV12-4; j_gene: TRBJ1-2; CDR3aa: CATTTDRNYGYTF; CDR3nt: TGTGCTACCACTACTGACAGGAACTATGGCTACACTTTC
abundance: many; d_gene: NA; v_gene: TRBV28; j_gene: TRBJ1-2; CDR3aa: CASSLIGVYGYTF; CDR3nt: TGTGCCAGCAGCCTAATCGGCGTCTATGGCTACACCTTC
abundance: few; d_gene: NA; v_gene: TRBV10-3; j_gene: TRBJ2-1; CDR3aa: CAISSRGGRDNEQFF; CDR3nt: TGTGCCATCAGCAGCAGGGGAGGGCGGGACAATGAGCAGTTCTTC
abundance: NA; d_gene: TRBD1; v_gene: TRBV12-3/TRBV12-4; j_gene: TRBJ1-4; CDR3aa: CAGSFRQGPYEKLFF; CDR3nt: TGTGCCGGCAGTTTCCGACAGGGGCCGTACGAAAAACTGTTTTTT
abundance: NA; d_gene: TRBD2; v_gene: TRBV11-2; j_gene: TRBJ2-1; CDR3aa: CASSLAAWGVYNEQFF; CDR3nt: TGTGCCAGCAGCCTAGCGGCATGGGGCGTCTACAATGAGCAGTTCTTC
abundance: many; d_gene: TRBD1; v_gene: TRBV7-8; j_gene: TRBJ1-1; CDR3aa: CASSSQGKPTEAFF; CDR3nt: TGTGCCAGCAGCTCACAGGGGAAACCCACTGAAGCTTTCTTT
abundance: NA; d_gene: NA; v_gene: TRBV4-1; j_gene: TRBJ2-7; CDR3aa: CASRGNGRYGQYF; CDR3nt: TGCGCCAGCAGGGGGAACGGCCGCTACGGGCAGTATTTC
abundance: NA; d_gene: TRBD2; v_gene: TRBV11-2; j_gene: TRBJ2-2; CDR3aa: CASSSSSGTNTGEPFF; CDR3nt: TGTGCCAGCAGCTCTTCTAGCGGGACCAACACAGGGGAGCCGTTTTTT
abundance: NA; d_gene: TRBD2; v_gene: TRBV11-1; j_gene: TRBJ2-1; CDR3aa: CASSIRGSGDNEQFF; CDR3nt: TGTGCCAGCAGCATTCGGGGTAGCGGGGACAATGAGCAGTTCTTC
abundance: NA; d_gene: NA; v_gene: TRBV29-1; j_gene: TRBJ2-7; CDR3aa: CIVEGGRSGYEQYF; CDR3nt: TGCATCGTTGAAGGGGGTCGGTCAGGCTACGAGCAGTACTTC
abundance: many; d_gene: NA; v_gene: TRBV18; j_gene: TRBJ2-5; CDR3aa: CASSPGRGQETQYF; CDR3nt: TGTGCCAGCTCACCCGGACGCGGCCAAGAGACCCAGTACTTC
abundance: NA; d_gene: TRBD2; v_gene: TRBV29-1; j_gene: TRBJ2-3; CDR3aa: CSFLTSGTDTHYF; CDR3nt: TGCAGCTTCTTGACTAGCGGCACAGATACGCACTATTTT
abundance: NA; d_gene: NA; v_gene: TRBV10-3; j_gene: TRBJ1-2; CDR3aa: CAISADRLYGYTF; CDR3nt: TGTGCCATCAGCGCTGACAGGCTCTATGGCTACACCTTC
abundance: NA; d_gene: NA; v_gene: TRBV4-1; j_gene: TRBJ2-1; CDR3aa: CASSQGARGGSYNEQFF; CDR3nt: TGCGCCAGCAGCCAAGGGGCTAGGGGAGGTTCATACAATGAGCAATTCTTC
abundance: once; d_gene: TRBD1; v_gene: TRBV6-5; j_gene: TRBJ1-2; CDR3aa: CGSTPDRVQGGYIF; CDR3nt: TGTGGCAGCACCCCCGACAGGGTCCAGGGTGGCTACATCTTC
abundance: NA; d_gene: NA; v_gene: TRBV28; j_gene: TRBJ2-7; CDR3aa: CATRSGGDHELYF; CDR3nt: TGTGCCACCCGTAGCGGAGGAGACCACGAGCTGTACTTC